The 3 T cell receptor beta chains below were found in one sample sequenced in a study of tumor-infiltrating lymphocytes in primary liver carcinoma. The authors made TCR beta cDNA from roughly 480 ng total RNA with a constant-region primer. Three rounds of nested multiplex PCR with slightly modified ARM-PCR produced TCR beta libraries. Researchers ran the first two PCR rounds for 9 to 10 cycles each with TRBV1-TRBV30 forward primers and a C-beta reverse primer. TCRdb called the multiplex PCR reads again in MiXCR, with one record for every CDR3 protein. Here the sample spans 300,000 to 400,000 distinct CDR3 sequences, about two thirds being singletons. Germline DNA was also extracted, while the blood RNA originated from unsorted whole blood. Sequencing input: peripheral blood. These receptor sequences come from a man in his forties with primary liver carcinoma and hepatitis B virus infection.

For this clonotype: The CDR3 end shows no conserved phenylalanine or tryptophan, and so a read error is likely. The genes are TRBV12-3 or TRBV12-4 and TRBJ2-7, with D unclear. The CDR3 extends over 13 amino acids. Deletions cut 8 bases from V and 0 bases from J, with 11 bases between. CDR3 residues: CASSLRSSYEQYL. The CDR3 DNA is TGTGCCAGCTCATTACGGAGCTCCTACGAGCAGTACCTC.

The table lists this clonotype with many counts. The chain has TRBV6-2 or TRBV6-3 and TRBJ1-1; possible D gene TRBD1, 5 bases. Germline assignment: CDR1 MNHEY and CDR2 SVGEGT. The CDR3 loop spans 13 amino acids. The V end lost 8 bases, the J end lost 1 base, and 11 bases lay between the germline ends. DNA of the CDR3: TGTGCCAGCCGGGACTCGACGAACACTGAAGCTTTCTTT. Protein: CASRDSTNTEAFF.

On this clonotype: A much larger clone sits a single nucleotide away, making a read error possible. The chain is built from TRBV12-3 or TRBV12-4 and TRBJ2-5; a possible D gene is TRBD2 (6 bases). The V end lost 4 bases, the J end lost 5 bases, and 20 bases lay between the germline ends. There are 16 residues in the CDR3. CDR3 sequence: CASSSKGTWRKETQYF. Here the CDR3 DNA reads TGTGCCAGCAGTTCAAAAGGGACTTGGAGAAAGGAGACCCAGTACTTC.